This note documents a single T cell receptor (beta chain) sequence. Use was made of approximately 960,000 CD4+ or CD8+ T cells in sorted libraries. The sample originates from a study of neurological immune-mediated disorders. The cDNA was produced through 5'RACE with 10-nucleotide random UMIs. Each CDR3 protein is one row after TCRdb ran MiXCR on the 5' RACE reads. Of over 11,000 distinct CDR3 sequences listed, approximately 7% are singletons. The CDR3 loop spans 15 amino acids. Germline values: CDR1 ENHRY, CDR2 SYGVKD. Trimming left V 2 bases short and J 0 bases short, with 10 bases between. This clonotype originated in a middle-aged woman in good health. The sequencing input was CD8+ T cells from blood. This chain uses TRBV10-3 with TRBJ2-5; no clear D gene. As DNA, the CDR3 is TGTGCCATCAGTGAGGGGCAGCTAGACCAAGAGACCCAGTACTTC. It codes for CAISEGQLDQETQYF.